The clone carrying this T cell receptor beta chain was counted a single time. Both 60 Vbeta primers and 13 Jbeta primers went into the PCR. Some clones are missing from TCRdb's copy, which holds only in-frame ones; the method was immunoSEQ multiplex PCR. The profile shows 60,000 to 75,000 clones, approximately 80% of them singletons. Germline values: CDR1 GTSNPN, CDR2 SVGIG (reference sequence). V was trimmed by 1 base and J by 5 bases, leaving 8 bases between them. CDR3 length: 12 residues. This sample is part of a study of cytomegalovirus exposure and HLA in healthy donors. The chain combines TRBV30 with TRBJ1-1; D is undetermined. The sequencing sample was made of PBMCs. The sequence came from a woman in her twenties or thirties in good health and CMV-seronegative. The CDR3 DNA follows: TGTGCCTGGAGTGAATCGGGGACTGAAGCTTTCTTT. It yields the protein CAWSESGTEAFF. The full variable domain, with the rest looked up from reference TRBV30 and TRBJ1-1, is SQTIHQWPATLVQPVGSPLSLECTVEGTSNPNLYWYRQAAGRGLQLLFYSVGIGQISSEVPQNLSASRPQDRQFILSSKKLLLSDSGFYLCAWSESGTEAFFGQGTRLTVV.